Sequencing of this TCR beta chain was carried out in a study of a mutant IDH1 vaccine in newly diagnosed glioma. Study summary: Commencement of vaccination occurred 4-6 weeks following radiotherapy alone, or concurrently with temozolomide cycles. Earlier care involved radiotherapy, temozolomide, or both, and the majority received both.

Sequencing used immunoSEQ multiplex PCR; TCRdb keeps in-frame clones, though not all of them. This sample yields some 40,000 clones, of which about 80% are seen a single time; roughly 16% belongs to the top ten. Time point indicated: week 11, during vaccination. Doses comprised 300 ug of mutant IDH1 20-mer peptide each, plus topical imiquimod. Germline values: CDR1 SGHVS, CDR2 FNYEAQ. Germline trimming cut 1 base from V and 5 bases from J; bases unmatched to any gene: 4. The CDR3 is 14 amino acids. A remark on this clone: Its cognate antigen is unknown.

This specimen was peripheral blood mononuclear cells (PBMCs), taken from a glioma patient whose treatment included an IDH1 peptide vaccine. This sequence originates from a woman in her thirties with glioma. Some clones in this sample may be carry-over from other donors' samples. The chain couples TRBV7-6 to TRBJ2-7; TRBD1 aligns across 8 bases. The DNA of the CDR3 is TGTGCCAGCAGCTTAGTGACAGGGGTCAACGAGCAGTACTTC. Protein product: CASSLVTGVNEQYF.